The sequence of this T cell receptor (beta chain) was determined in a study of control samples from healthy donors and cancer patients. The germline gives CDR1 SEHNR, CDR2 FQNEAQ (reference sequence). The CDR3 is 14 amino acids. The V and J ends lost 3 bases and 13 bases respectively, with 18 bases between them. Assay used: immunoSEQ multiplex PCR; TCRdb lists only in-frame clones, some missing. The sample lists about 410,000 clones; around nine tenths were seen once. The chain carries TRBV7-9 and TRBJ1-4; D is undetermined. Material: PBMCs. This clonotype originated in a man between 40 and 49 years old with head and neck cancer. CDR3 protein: CASSFGGGLERLFF. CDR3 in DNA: TGTGCCAGCAGCTTCGGCGGAGGCCTAGAACGACTGTTTTTT.